These T cell receptor beta chains were read from a single sample in a study of EBV T-cell therapy then PD-1 blockade in nasopharyngeal carcinoma. Libraries were prepared by immunoSEQ multiplex PCR; TCRdb keeps only in-frame clonotypes and omits some of them. The sample includes 15,000 or so clones, less than 90% seen only once; the top ten take about 34%. The antigens for these receptors are not known. The starting material was CD8+ T cells from blood, obtained at day 105 from a patient whose treatment included autologous EBV-specific T cells and nivolumab. These TCRs come from a man in his forties with nasopharyngeal carcinoma. Both conserved end residues are part of each CDR3. The D gene is left open where the match is weak.

d_call | j_call | v_call | cdr3_aa | cdr3_nt
. | TRBJ2-1 | TRBV30 | CAWSFGGSYNEQFF | TGTGCCTGGAGTTTTGGAGGTTCCTACAATGAGCAGTTCTTC
. | TRBJ1-2 | TRBV7-9 | CASSHNRRDGYTF | TGTGCCAGCAGTCATAACAGGCGCGATGGCTACACCTTC
. | TRBJ2-7 | TRBV2 | CASPRRGHLSYEQYF | TGTGCCAGCCCCCGCCGCGGACACTTATCCTACGAGCAGTACTTC
. | TRBJ1-5 | TRBV2 | CASSGRGSNQPQHF | TGTGCCAGCAGTGGTAGGGGGAGCAATCAGCCCCAGCATTTT
. | TRBJ2-7 | TRBV7-6 | CASSLFFGKEQYF | TGTGCCAGCAGCTTGTTCTTTGGGAAAGAGCAGTACTTC
. | TRBJ1-1 | TRBV9 | CASSVSRDNTEAFF | TGTGCCAGCAGCGTAAGCAGGGACAACACTGAAGCTTTCTTT
. | TRBJ2-7 | TRBV30 | CAWSFGSSYEQYF | TGTGCCTGGAGCTTTGGTTCCTCCTACGAGCAGTACTTC
TRBD1 | TRBJ1-2 | TRBV4-1 | CASSHLWQGVVYGYTF | TGCGCCAGCAGCCATCTATGGCAGGGGGTAGTCTATGGCTACACCTTC
TRBD1 | TRBJ1-5 | TRBV20-1 | CSASIGGTGNQPQHF | TGCAGTGCTAGTATAGGAGGGACAGGCAATCAGCCCCAGCATTTT
. | TRBJ2-3 | TRBV19 | CASSIDSISTDTQYF | TGTGCCAGTAGTATAGATAGCATAAGCACAGATACGCAGTATTTT
. | TRBJ1-5 | TRBV6-5 | CASSPGQTNQPQHF | TGTGCCAGCAGTCCTGGACAGACCAATCAGCCCCAGCATTTT
. | TRBJ1-5 | TRBV5-5 | CASSFWGGQPQHF | TGTGCCAGCAGCTTCTGGGGCGGTCAGCCCCAGCATTTT
. | TRBJ2-7 | TRBV4-1 | CASSQDARTPYEQYF | TGCGCCAGCAGCCAAGACGCAAGGACACCCTACGAGCAGTACTTC
. | TRBJ2-7 | TRBV5-1 | CASSSLNRAYEQYF | TGCGCCAGCAGCTCGCTCAACAGGGCCTACGAGCAGTACTTC
. | TRBJ2-5 | TRBV14 | CASSQVGDPQETQYF | TGTGCCAGCAGCCAAGTCGGAGATCCACAAGAGACCCAGTACTTC
. | TRBJ2-7 | TRBV29-1 | CSVEDRVGAQQYF | TGCAGCGTTGAAGATCGTGTGGGGGCACAGCAGTACTTC
TRBD1 | TRBJ2-7 | TRBV4-2 | CASSQQQGVQNEQYF | TGTGCCAGCAGCCAACAACAGGGGGTTCAGAACGAGCAGTACTTC